This T cell receptor (beta chain) was profiled in a study of identical twins. Study results and caveats: There were fewer insertions in abundant cord blood beta clonotypes, but memory repertoires showed no such pattern. It was out-of-frame TCR alpha sharing in monozygotic twins that models underestimated. Donors were not followed over many years; analysis was cross-sectional. Those out-of-frame alpha sequences shared by twins showed an excess of low generation probability.

This clonotype has more than one count but fewer than ten. Its antigen is still unknown. Each CDR3 protein gets one entry after TCRdb re-called the 5' RACE reads with MiXCR. The sample lists roughly 250,000 distinct CDR3 sequences; around 15% were seen once. Trimming stripped 4 bases from V and 3 bases from J, with 12 bases between. Germline values: CDR1 SGHAT, CDR2 FQDESV (reference sequence). The CDR3 contains 14 residues. The sequencing input was memory (CD45RO+) T cells sorted from blood. The chain has TRBV11-1 and TRBJ1-1; D not resolved. This clonotype was sampled from a woman younger than 30 in good health. DNA for the CDR3: TGTGCCAGCAGCTCCCTGACAAGTCACACTGAAGCTTTCTTT. This codes for CASSSLTSHTEAFF.